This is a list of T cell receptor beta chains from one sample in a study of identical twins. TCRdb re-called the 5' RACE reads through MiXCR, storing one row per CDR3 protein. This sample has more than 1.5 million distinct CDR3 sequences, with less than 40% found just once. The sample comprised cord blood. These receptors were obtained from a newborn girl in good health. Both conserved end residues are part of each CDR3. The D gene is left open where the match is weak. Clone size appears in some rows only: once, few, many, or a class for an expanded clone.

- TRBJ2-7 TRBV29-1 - TGCAGCGTGAGACGGGAGATCTACAATGAGCAGTACTTC CSVRREIYNEQYF
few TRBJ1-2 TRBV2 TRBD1 TGTGCCGGAAGGGACAGGGAGAACTATGGCTACACCTTC CAGRDRENYGYTF
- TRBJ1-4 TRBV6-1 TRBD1 TGTGCCAGCAGTGAATTACAGGGGGCTGGGGAAAAACTGTTTTTT CASSELQGAGEKLFF
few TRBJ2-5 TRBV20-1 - TGCAGTGCTAGAGGGCCAACCATTTGGGGGACCCAGTACTTC CSARGPTIWGTQYF
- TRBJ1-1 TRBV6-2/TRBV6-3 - TGTGCCAGCAGTTACCCCAGGGAGGCCCAAGTAAGGAACACTGAAGCTTTCTTT CASSYPREAQVRNTEAFF
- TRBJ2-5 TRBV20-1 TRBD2 TGCAGTGCCGCGGGGGGGACTTACAATGAGCAGTACTTC CSAAGGTYNEQYF
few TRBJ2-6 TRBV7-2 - TGTGCCAGCAGCTTACGCAGGCCTAGCTCTGGGGCCAACGTCCTGACTTTC CASSLRRPSSGANVLTF
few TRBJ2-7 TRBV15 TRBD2 TGTGCCACCAGCAGAGCAATAGGACTAGCGGGACTCTCCTACGAGCAGTACTTC CATSRAIGLAGLSYEQYF
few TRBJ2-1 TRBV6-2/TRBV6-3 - TGTGCCAGCAGCCTCGGCCCCACACAGGAGTTCTTC CASSLGPTQEFF
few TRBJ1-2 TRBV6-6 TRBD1 TGTGCCAGCAGACCGGACAGGGGAGGTGCCTACACCTTC CASRPDRGGAYTF
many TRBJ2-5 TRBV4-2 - TGTGCCAGCAGCCATGGACTGATTCAAGAGACCCAGTACTTC CASSHGLIQETQYF
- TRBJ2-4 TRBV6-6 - TGTGCCAGCAGTTTGGAGGGTAGGGGGGGCAAAAACATTCAGTACTTC CASSLEGRGGKNIQYF
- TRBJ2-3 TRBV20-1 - TGCAGTGGTATGGGAGCCACTAGCACAGATACGCAGTATTTT CSGMGATSTDTQYF
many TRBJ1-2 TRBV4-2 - TGTGCCAGCAGCCATTTCCCCGGAGGGCAGAACTATGGCTACACCTTC CASSHFPGGQNYGYTF
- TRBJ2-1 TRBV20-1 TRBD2 TGCAGTGCGACCGGGACTAGCGGGTCCTGGAGCTCCTACAATGAGCAGTTCTTC CSATGTSGSWSSYNEQFF
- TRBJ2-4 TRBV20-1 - TGCAGTGCTAGAACTAGCTTGAACATTCAGTACTTC CSARTSLNIQYF
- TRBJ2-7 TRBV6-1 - TGTGCCAGCCTGACTAGGTCCCACGAGCAGTACTTC CASLTRSHEQYF
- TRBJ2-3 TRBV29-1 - TGCAGCGCTCCACTATACAAGAATACGCAGTATTTT CSAPLYKNTQYF
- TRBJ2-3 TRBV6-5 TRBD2 TGTGCCAGCAGTTACCGAGGGGGACTAGCGGGAGGCGGCACGGATACGCAGTATTTT CASSYRGGLAGGGTDTQYF
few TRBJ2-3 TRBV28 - TGTGCCAGCAATGGGGACACAGATACGCAGTATTTT CASNGDTDTQYF
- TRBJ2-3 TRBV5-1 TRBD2 TGCGCCAACAGCTTGGAGCGCGGGAGGGCCGTAGATACGCAGTATTTT CANSLERGRAVDTQYF